This TCR beta chain was obtained from a study of vaccination and CD4 T cells after COVID-19. Study-wide context: Each individual in the study obtained two doses of BNT162b2 or mRNA-1273 vaccine.

Specified treatment: roughly nine-day PBMC culture with coronavirus spike peptide pools or control peptides (ViraFEST assay). The Oncomine TCR Beta short-read assay was applied to DNA of cultured CD4+ T cells. TCRdb re-derived calls from the PCR reads in MiXCR, one entry per CDR3 protein. The sample includes fewer than 25,000 distinct CDR3 sequences, 49% of them seen just once. This CDR3 spans 14 amino acids. V lost 2 bases to trimming and J lost 7 bases, with 14 bases between them. Germline V gene data show CDR1 as MNHNS and CDR2 as SASEGT. With respect to this clonotype: The antigen is not known.

Sequencing was carried out using CD4+ T cells from blood, cultured in vitro. The sequence derives from a human donor who had recovered from COVID-19. The V gene is TRBV6-1, the J gene TRBJ1-2; D perhaps matches TRBD1 (5 bases). This chain's CDR3 is CASSERPGPVGYTF. The CDR3 DNA reads TGTGCCAGCAGTGAACGCCCGGGACCAGTTGGCTACACCTTC.